Each of the 30 T cell receptor beta chains below was sequenced from the same sample in a study of Graves' ophthalmopathy and Graves' hyperthyroidism. As the template, RNA transcripts were used to amplify TCR beta CDR3 regions. First-round RT-PCR with HTBI primers preceded a second-round multiplex PCR. A single record per CDR3 protein comes from TCRdb applying MiXCR to the multiplex PCR reads. The sample shows 650,000 to 900,000 distinct CDR3 sequences, 35% to 50% of them seen only once. Sequenced input: peripheral blood. The origin of the receptors is an adult man with Graves' ophthalmopathy.

This clonotype was counted between two and nine times. The V and J genes are TRBV15 and TRBJ2-5; 8 bases are a match to TRBD1. Germline V gene lookup returns CDR1 LNHNV and CDR2 YYDKDF (reference sequence). CDR3 length: 14 residues. Trimming cost V 4 bases and J 3 bases; bases outside gene matches: 4. CDR3 residues: CATSKGQEKETQYF. In DNA, the CDR3 is TGTGCCACCAGCAAGGGACAGGAAAAAGAGACCCAGTACTTC.

This clonotype has a handful of counts. The chain uses TRBV9 and TRBJ2-7; TRBD1 aligns across 7 bases. With V trimmed by 3 bases and J by 0 bases, 9 bases remained unmatched. There are 16 residues in the CDR3. The germline CDR1 and CDR2 sequences are SGDLS and YYNGEE. CDR3 residues: CASSAAPGQSSYEQYF. The DNA for the CDR3 is TGTGCCAGCAGCGCTGCCCCGGGACAGAGCTCCTACGAGCAGTACTTC.

This clonotype was seen a few times. The gene calls are TRBV10-3 and TRBJ1-1; D may be TRBD1 (6 bases). The CDR3 has 12 amino acids. CDR1 and CDR2 (germline): ENHRY, SYGVKD. Trimming pared 10 bases from V and 11 bases from J, leaving 20 bases between. The CDR3 DNA is TGTGCCAGCAGCCCGACAGGAGCGATCGCTTTCTTT. It translates to CASSPTGAIAFF.

The rearrangement uses TRBV12-3 or TRBV12-4 and TRBJ2-7, with 10 positions matching TRBD1. Trimming cost V 6 bases and J 5 bases; bases outside gene matches: 7. CDR3 size: 14 residues. This chain's CDR3 is CASRMTGGWNEQYF. The CDR3 DNA follows: TGTGCCAGCAGGATGACAGGGGGCTGGAACGAGCAGTACTTC.

The chain recombines TRBV15 with TRBJ1-4, with D maybe TRBD1 (5 bases). Germline V lookup: CDR1 LNHNV, CDR2 YYDKDF (reference sequence). V lost 0 bases and J lost 5, with 7 bases in between. This CDR3 comprises 14 residues. The CDR3 DNA reads as TGTGCCACCAGCAGAGACCAGGGAAATGAAAAACTGTTTTTT. Protein sequence: CATSRDQGNEKLFF.

This chain joins TRBV20-1 and TRBJ1-2, with D possibly matching TRBD1 (5 bases). Germline V CDR1 and CDR2: DFQATT, SNEGSKA (reference sequence). Between the trimmed V and J ends, which lost 2 bases and 0 bases, there was a span of 13 bases. This CDR3 is built from 15 residues. Here the CDR3 reads CSARSRLGANYGYTF. Here the CDR3 DNA reads TGCAGTGCTAGATCCCGGTTAGGGGCTAACTATGGCTACACCTTC.

This rearrangement joins TRBV29-1 to TRBJ1-2; TRBD1 aligns across 7 bases. The CDR3 totals 12 residues. CDR1 is SQVTM and CDR2 is ANQGSEA in the germline V gene. CDR3 amino acids: CRADGTAYGYTF. For the CDR3, the DNA is TGCAGGGCGGACGGGACAGCCTATGGCTACACCTTC.

This clonotype was observed a few times. The rearrangement uses TRBV6-1 and TRBJ1-5; D gene uncertain. In germline, CDR1 is MNHNS, CDR2 SASEGT. Trimming took off 4 bases at V and 0 bases at J, with 10 bases between the two ends. The CDR3 has 15 residues. CDR3 bases: TGTGCCAGCAGTGGTACGGAGTATAGCAATCAGCCCCAGCATTTT. It specifies CASSGTEYSNQPQHF.

The genes are TRBV4-3 and TRBJ2-7; D not certain. This CDR3 region has 12 residues. Germline CDR1 reads LGHNA; CDR2 reads YSLEER. Trimming took 1 base from V and 7 from J, leaving 8 bases between them. CDR3 region: CASSQASTEQYF. The CDR3 DNA follows: TGCGCCAGCAGCCAAGCGTCGACGGAGCAGTACTTC.

J is TRBJ2-5 and V is TRBV10-2; 12 bases align to TRBD1. After removal of 7 bases from V and 2 bases from J, the junction contained 5 bases not matched to a gene. The CDR3 has 15 residues. Germline V gene lookup returns CDR1 WSHSY and CDR2 SAAADI. CDR3 sequence (DNA): TGCGCCAGCAAACCGGGACAGGGGGCGCAAGAGACCCAGTACTTC. Translating gives CASKPGQGAQETQYF.

The V call is TRBV20-1, the J call TRBJ2-7; no reliable D call. The length of the CDR3 is 13 residues. V was trimmed by 5 bases and J by 3 bases, leaving 14 bases between them. Germline V CDR1 and CDR2: DFQATT, SNEGSKA (reference sequence). The chain's CDR3 is CSAPNINLYEQYF. The CDR3 nucleotides read TGCAGTGCTCCCAACATTAATCTCTACGAGCAGTACTTC.

This clonotype was counted many times. The rearrangement links TRBV9 to TRBJ1-1; D unclear. This CDR3 contains 15 residues. Germline loops: CDR1 SGDLS, CDR2 YYNGEE. V lost 0 bases and J 7 bases, leaving 16 bases between the germline ends. The CDR3 spells CASSVDGSTSLEAFF. In DNA, the CDR3 is TGTGCCAGCAGCGTAGATGGGTCCACCTCACTTGAAGCTTTCTTT.

About this clonotype: Because the CDR3 is missing its conserved closing phenylalanine or tryptophan, this is likely a read error. J is TRBJ2-5 and V is TRBV7-9; 9 bases align to TRBD1. The CDR3 contains 15 residues. Germline loops: CDR1 SEHNR, CDR2 FQNEAQ (reference sequence). V shed 5 bases and J 4 bases; nucleotides not matched to a gene: 8. The CDR3 DNA sequence: TGTGCCAGCAGCCCGGGGACAGGGAAGGGAGAGACCCAGTACCTC. Protein sequence: CASSPGTGKGETQYL.

This clonotype was observed at least ten times. This sequence joins TRBV7-2 and TRBJ2-7; D is possibly TRBD1 (6 bases). The CDR3 runs 14 residues. V was trimmed by 1 base and J by 1 base, leaving 8 bases between them. Germline V gene lookup returns CDR1 SGHTA and CDR2 FQGNSA. CDR3: CASSLDQGSYEQYF. CDR3 sequence (DNA): TGTGCCAGCAGCTTAGACCAGGGGTCCTACGAGCAGTACTTC. The whole variable domain, remainder taken from reference TRBV7-2 and TRBJ2-7, is GAGVSQSPSNKVTEKGKDVELRCDPISGHTALYWYRQSLGQGLEFLIYFQGNSAPDKSGLPSDRFSAERTGGSVSTLTIQRTQQEDSAVYLCASSLDQGSYEQYFGPGTRLTVT.

This chain joins TRBV25-1 and TRBJ1-1, with 8 bases fitting TRBD1. Per germline, CDR1 MGHDK and CDR2 SYGVNS. CDR3 length equals 15 residues. Trimming cost V 3 bases and J 1 base; bases outside gene matches: 4. CDR3 sequence: CASSDSGGRNTEAFF. CDR3 coding DNA: TGTGCCAGCAGTGACTCAGGGGGCAGGAACACTGAAGCTTTCTTT.

This clonotype was counted between two and nine times. The junction departs from the called germline gene at one end, perhaps through a read error. This CDR3 is CASSVGTGHYGYTF. The CDR3 nucleotides are TGTGCCAGCAGTGTTGGGACAGGTCACTATGGCTACACCTTC. The chain carries TRBV10-3 and TRBJ1-2, with 8 positions matching TRBD1. The CDR3 consists of 14 residues. Germline V gene lookup returns CDR1 ENHRY and CDR2 SYGVKD.

As for this clonotype: Being one base from a much bigger clone, this may be a read error. The V call is TRBV29-1, the J call TRBJ1-4; D is unresolved. The germline V gene encodes CDR1 SQVTM and CDR2 ANQGSEA. The CDR3 is 14 residues long. Trimming left V 5 bases short and J 3 bases short, with 13 bases between. Written as DNA, the CDR3 is TGCAGCGTTACCCGGAGCGATGCTAATGAAAAACTGTTTTTT. This codes for CSVTRSDANEKLFF.

This sequence joins TRBV29-1 and TRBJ2-7; 8 bases match TRBD2. V shed 4 bases and J 5 bases; nucleotides not matched to a gene: 16. Per the germline V gene, CDR1 is SQVTM and CDR2 is ANQGSEA. The CDR3 totals 16 residues. The CDR3 loop reads CSVVLTGGAMGDEQYF. DNA of the CDR3: TGCAGCGTTGTCCTTACGGGAGGGGCCATGGGCGACGAGCAGTACTTC.

The chain employs TRBV13 and TRBJ1-1; 8 bases are shared with TRBD1. Trimming removed 5 bases from V and 9 bases from J; junction bases left unmatched: 14. This CDR3 region has 15 residues. Looked up from germline, CDR1 is PRHDT and CDR2 is FYEKMQ (reference sequence). The CDR3 nucleotides read TGTGCCAGCAGCGTGGCCAGGGGGCGCGGGGTCAAAGCTTTCTTT. Translated: CASSVARGRGVKAFF.

In this sample, this clonotype turned up a few times. The chain employs TRBV20-1 and TRBJ1-1, with D tentatively TRBD1 (5 bases). CDR3 length: 13 residues. In germline, CDR1 is DFQATT, CDR2 SNEGSKA (reference sequence). The V end was cut by 6 bases, the J end by 0 bases, with 11 bases between. CDR3 loop: CSALEGLNTEAFF. The CDR3 DNA sequence: TGCAGTGCCCTTGAGGGACTGAACACTGAAGCTTTCTTT.

This clonotype occurred a few times. Written as DNA, the CDR3 is TGTGCCACCCAGACAGGGTTGCAGTTTGGCTACACCTTC. It is translated as CATQTGLQFGYTF. The chain employs TRBV15 and TRBJ1-2; 7 bases are a match to TRBD1. CDR1 is LNHNV, CDR2 YYDKDF, per germline (reference sequence). There are 13 residues in the CDR3. With V trimmed by 8 bases and J by 7 bases, 10 bases remained unmatched.

This clonotype was observed once. The rearrangement joins TRBV10-3 to TRBJ2-5, with 7 nucleotides matching TRBD2. The CDR3 runs 15 residues. Germline assignment: CDR1 ENHRY and CDR2 SYGVKD. Trimming took 11 bases from V and 5 from J; bases not matched to a gene: 17. The CDR3 sequence: CAGSSGLSEGETQYF. The CDR3 DNA is TGTGCCGGCAGTTCGGGACTATCAGAGGGGGAGACCCAGTACTTC.

This clonotype was found once. This rearrangement joins TRBV4-1 to TRBJ1-5; no clear D gene. The germline CDR1 and CDR2 sequences are MGHRA and YSYEKL. V was shortened by 2 bases and J by 3 bases, with 14 bases between the two germline ends. CDR3 length equals 16 residues. The CDR3 bases are TGCGCCAGCAGCCAATCTGGGTCGTATACCAATCAGCCCCAGCATTTT. Translated: CASSQSGSYTNQPQHF.

This clonotype was seen repeatedly, ten times or more. The chain has TRBV9 and TRBJ2-5; the D gene is possibly TRBD2 (6 bases). With 0 bases removed from V and 5 bases from J, the gap between germline ends came to 17 bases. The CDR3 length is 16 residues. Germline V CDR1 and CDR2: SGDLS, YYNGEE. As DNA, the CDR3 is TGTGCCAGCAGCGTAGCAGGATACGGGGGATCGGAGACCCAGTACTTC. This encodes CASSVAGYGGSETQYF.

The rearrangement uses TRBV7-9 and TRBJ1-1, with 11 bases lining up with TRBD1. There are 16 residues in the CDR3. Germline values: CDR1 SEHNR, CDR2 FQNEAQ (reference sequence). Trimming removed 6 bases from V and 3 bases from J; junction bases left unmatched: 9. The CDR3 DNA reads TGTGCCAGCAGTCCCCGGGACAGGGGGTTGGACACTGAAGCTTTCTTT. This sequence encodes CASSPRDRGLDTEAFF.

This chain uses TRBV10-3 with TRBJ1-6, with 8 positions matching TRBD1. V shed 6 bases, J shed 10 bases, and the junction held 8 bases outside the gene matches. Germline V lookup: CDR1 ENHRY, CDR2 SYGVKD. This CDR3 spans 14 amino acids. The CDR3 DNA reads TGTGCCATCAGGATGACAGGGGATAGGTCACCCCTCCACTTT. Protein sequence: CAIRMTGDRSPLHF.

In the case of this clonotype: A much larger clone lies one base from this, so it may be a read error. The J gene is TRBJ2-2, the V gene TRBV10-2, with 7 nucleotides matching TRBD2. The V segment lost 7 bases and the J segment 2 bases; nucleotides outside the gene matches: 13. There are 17 residues in the CDR3. The germline gives CDR1 WSHSY, CDR2 SAAADI. The DNA for the CDR3 is TGCGCCAGCACCCAGATACTAGCGAGGGGCAACACCGGGGAGCTGTTTTTT. It codes for CASTQILARGNTGELFF.

This clonotype came up many times. The CDR3 reads CSVDRNQETQYF. For the CDR3, the DNA is TGCAGCGTTGATCGGAATCAAGAGACCCAGTACTTC. The V gene is TRBV29-1, the J gene TRBJ2-5; no definite D call. CDR1 is SQVTM and CDR2 is ANQGSEA in the germline V gene. The CDR3 is made up of 12 amino acids. Trimming left V 3 bases short and J 2 bases short, with 7 bases between.

The rearrangement links TRBV2 to TRBJ2-7; D is ambiguous. This CDR3 is built from 13 residues. In germline, CDR1 is SNHLY, CDR2 FYNNEI. V was clipped by 4 bases and J by 6 bases, with 13 bases between them. Here the CDR3 reads CASSVSASGEQYF. The CDR3 region has the DNA TGTGCCAGCAGTGTGTCTGCTTCGGGCGAGCAGTACTTC. The full variable domain, rest sourced from reference TRBV2 and TRBJ2-7, is EPEVTQTPSHQVTQMGQEVILRCVPISNHLYFYWYRQILGQKVEFLVSFYNNEISEKSEIFDDQFSVERPDGSNFTLKIRSTKLEDSAMYFCASSVSASGEQYFGPGTRLTVT.

The chain uses TRBV7-6 and TRBJ1-4; D might be TRBD1 (6 bases). CDR1 is SGHVS and CDR2 is FNYEAQ in the germline V gene. V lost 8 bases, J lost 0 bases, and 19 bases lay in between. This CDR3 is 17 amino acids long. The CDR3 bases are TGTGCCAGCGGGCATAACGGGGGGCTAGCAACTAATGAAAAACTGTTTTTT. This translates into CASGHNGGLATNEKLFF. Using reference TRBV7-6 and TRBJ1-4 for the parts outside the CDR3, the full variable domain is GAGVSQSPRYKVTKRGQDVALRCDPISGHVSLYWYRQALGQGPEFLTYFNYEAQQDKSGLPNDRFSAERPEGSISTLTIQRTEQRDSAMYRCASGHNGGLATNEKLFFGSGTQLSVL.